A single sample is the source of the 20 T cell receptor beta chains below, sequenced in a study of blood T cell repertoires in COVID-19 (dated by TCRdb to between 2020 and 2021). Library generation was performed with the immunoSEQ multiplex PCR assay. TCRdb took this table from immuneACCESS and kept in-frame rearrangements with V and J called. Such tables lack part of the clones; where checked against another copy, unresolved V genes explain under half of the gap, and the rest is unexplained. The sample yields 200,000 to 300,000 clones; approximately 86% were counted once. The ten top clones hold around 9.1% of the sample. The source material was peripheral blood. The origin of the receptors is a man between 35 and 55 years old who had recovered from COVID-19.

CDR3: CAWSVWGGSHNEQFF. The CDR3 DNA reads as TGTGCCTGGAGTGTATGGGGGGGAAGCCACAATGAGCAGTTCTTC. V gene TRBV30 combines with J gene TRBJ2-1; 7 nucleotides match TRBD2. With V trimmed by 0 bases and J by 5 bases, 7 bases remained unmatched. CDR1 GTSNPN and CDR2 SVGIG come from the germline V gene (reference sequence). The CDR3 runs 15 residues.

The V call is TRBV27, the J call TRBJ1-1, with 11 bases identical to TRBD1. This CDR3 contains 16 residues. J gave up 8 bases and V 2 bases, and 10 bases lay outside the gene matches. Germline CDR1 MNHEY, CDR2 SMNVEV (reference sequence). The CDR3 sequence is CASSLAGQGVVWEAFF. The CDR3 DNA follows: TGTGCCAGCAGTTTAGCGGGACAGGGGGTCGTTTGGGAAGCTTTCTTT.

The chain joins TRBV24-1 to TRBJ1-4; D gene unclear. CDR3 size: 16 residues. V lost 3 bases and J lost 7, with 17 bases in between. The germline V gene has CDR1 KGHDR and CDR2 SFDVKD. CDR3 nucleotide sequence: TGTGCCACCAGTGATAGACGGTGGGGAGTGGGTGAAAAACTGTTTTTT. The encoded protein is CATSDRRWGVGEKLFF.

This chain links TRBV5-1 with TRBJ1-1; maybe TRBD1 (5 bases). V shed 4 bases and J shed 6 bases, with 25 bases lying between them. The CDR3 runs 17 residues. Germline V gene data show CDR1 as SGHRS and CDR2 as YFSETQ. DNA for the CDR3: TGCGCCAGCAGCCCAGCTCTGACAGTACTCCCAGGAGCTGAAGCTTTCTTT. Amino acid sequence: CASSPALTVLPGAEAFF.

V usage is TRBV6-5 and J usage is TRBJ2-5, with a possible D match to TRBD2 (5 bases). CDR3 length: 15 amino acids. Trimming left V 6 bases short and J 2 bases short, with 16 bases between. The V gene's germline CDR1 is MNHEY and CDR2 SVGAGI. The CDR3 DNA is TGTGCCAGCAGCCGACTCGGGGAGCAACAAGAGACCCAGTACTTC. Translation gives CASSRLGEQQETQYF.

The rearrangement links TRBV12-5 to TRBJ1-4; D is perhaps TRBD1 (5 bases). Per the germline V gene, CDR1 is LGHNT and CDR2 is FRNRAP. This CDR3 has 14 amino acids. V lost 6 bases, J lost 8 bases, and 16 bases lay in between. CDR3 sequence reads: CASGRSGSREKLFF. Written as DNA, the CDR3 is TGTGCTAGTGGCCGGTCAGGGTCGAGAGAAAAACTGTTTTTT.

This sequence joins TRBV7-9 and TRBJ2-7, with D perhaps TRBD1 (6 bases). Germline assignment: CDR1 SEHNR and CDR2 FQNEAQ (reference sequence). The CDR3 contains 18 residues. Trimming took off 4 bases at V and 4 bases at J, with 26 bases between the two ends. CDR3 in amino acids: CASSYTPRRGALSYEQYF. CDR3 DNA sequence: TGTGCCAGCAGCTACACCCCCCGCAGGGGTGCTTTGAGTTACGAGCAGTACTTC.

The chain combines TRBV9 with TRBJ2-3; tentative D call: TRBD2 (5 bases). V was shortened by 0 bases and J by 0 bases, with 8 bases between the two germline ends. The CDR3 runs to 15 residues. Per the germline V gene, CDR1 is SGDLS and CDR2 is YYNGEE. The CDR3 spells CASSVGAVSTDTQYF. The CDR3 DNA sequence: TGTGCCAGCAGCGTAGGAGCGGTAAGCACAGATACGCAGTATTTT.

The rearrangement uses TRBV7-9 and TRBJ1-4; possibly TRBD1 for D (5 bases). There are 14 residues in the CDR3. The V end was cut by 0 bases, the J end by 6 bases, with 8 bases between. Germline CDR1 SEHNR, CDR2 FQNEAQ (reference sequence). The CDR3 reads CASSLAREDEKLFF. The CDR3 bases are TGTGCCAGCAGCTTAGCCAGGGAGGATGAAAAACTGTTTTTT.

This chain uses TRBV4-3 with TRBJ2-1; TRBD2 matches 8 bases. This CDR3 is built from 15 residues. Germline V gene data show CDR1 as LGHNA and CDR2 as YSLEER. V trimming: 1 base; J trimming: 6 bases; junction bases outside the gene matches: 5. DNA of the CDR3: TGCGCCAGCAGCCAAGCCGGGGGGGCCTTCAATGAGCAGTTCTTC. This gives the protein CASSQAGGAFNEQFF.

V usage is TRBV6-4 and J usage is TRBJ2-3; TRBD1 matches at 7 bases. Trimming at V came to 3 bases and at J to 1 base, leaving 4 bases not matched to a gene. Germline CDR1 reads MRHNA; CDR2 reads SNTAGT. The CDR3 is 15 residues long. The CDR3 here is CASSEATGRTDTQYF. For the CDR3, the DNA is TGTGCCAGCAGTGAGGCGACAGGGCGCACAGATACGCAGTATTTT.

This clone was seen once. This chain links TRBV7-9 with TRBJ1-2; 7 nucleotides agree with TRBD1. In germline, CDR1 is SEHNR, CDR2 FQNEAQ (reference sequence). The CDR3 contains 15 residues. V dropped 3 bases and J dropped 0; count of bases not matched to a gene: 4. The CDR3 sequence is CASSLTGLANYGYTF. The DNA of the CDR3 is TGTGCCAGCAGCTTGACAGGGTTAGCTAACTATGGCTACACCTTC.

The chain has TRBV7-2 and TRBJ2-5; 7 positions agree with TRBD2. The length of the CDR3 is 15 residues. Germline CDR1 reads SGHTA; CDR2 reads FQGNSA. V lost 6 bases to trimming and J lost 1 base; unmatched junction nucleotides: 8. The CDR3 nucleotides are TGTGCCAGCAGAAGGGCAGCGGGGAGCCAAGAGACCCAGTACTTC. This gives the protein CASRRAAGSQETQYF.

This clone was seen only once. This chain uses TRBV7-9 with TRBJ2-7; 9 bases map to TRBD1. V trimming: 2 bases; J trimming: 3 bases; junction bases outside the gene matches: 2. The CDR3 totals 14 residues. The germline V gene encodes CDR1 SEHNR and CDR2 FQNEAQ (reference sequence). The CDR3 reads CASSLRDRDYEQYF. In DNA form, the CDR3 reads TGTGCCAGCAGCTTAAGGGACAGGGACTACGAGCAGTACTTC. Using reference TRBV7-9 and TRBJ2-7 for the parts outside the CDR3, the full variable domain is DTGVSQNPRHKITKRGQNVTFRCDPISEHNRLYWYRQTLGQGPEFLTYFQNEAQLEKSRLLSDRFSAERPKGSFSTLEIQRTEQGDSAMYLCASSLRDRDYEQYFGPGTRLTVT.

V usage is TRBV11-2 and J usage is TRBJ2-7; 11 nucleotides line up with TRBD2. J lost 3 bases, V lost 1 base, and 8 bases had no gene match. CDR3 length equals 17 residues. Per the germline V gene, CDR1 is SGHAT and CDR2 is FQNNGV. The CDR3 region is CASSLVPPLAGDYEQYF. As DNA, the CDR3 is TGTGCCAGCAGCTTAGTCCCCCCACTAGCGGGGGACTACGAGCAGTACTTC.

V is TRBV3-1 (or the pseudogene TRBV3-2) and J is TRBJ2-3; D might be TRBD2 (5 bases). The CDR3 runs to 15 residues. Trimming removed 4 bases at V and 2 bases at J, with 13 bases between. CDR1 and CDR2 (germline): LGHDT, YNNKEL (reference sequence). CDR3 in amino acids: CASSRTLSATDTQYF. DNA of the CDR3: TGTGCCAGCAGCCGGACTCTGTCCGCCACAGATACGCAGTATTTT.

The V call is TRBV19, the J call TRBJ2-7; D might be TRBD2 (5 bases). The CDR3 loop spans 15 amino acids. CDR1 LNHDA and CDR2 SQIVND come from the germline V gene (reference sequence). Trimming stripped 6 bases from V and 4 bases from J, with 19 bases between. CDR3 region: CASRRAATPFYEQYF. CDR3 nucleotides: TGTGCCAGTAGGAGGGCCGCTACACCCTTTTACGAGCAGTACTTC.

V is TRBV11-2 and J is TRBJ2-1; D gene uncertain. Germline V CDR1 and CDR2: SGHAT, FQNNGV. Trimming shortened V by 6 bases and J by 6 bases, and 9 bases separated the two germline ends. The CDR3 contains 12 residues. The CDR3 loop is CASSFSINEQFF. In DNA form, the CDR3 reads TGTGCCAGCAGTTTTAGCATCAATGAGCAGTTCTTC.

The CDR3 spells CASSQDGWGGPYEQYF. CDR3 bases: TGCGCCAGCAGCCAAGACGGGTGGGGGGGGCCCTACGAGCAGTACTTC. The V call is TRBV4-1, the J call TRBJ2-7; TRBD2 might be the D (7 bases). Per the germline V gene, CDR1 is MGHRA and CDR2 is YSYEKL. The CDR3 extends over 16 amino acids. V lost 0 bases and J lost 2, with 14 bases in between.

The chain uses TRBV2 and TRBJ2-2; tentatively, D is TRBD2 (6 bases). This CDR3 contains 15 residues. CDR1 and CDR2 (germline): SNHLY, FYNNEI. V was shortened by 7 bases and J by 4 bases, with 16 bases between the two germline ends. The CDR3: CASNRGRTPTGELFF. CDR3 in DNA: TGTGCCAGCAATAGAGGGAGGACCCCCACCGGGGAGCTGTTTTTT.